This T cell receptor (beta chain) was recorded in a study of cytomegalovirus exposure and HLA in healthy donors. Study summary: A previous analysis identified 95 million to 130 million unique TCR beta sequences derived from 180 million or so T cells. Membership in the Caucasian-associated ancestry cluster was found for about four fifths of 350 to 450 genotyped donors. The study's findings and limits: When analyzed later, the rates of TCR association showed variation by HLA locus, with DRB1 the most and HLA-C the fewest. It was reported that the classifier diagnosed cytomegalovirus status with high specificity and sensitivity in both the original and validation cohorts.

This clone showed up just a few times. Its antigen is unknown. J gave up 8 bases and V 6 bases, and 7 bases lay outside the gene matches. This CDR3 comprises 13 residues. CDR1 is SGHDT, CDR2 YYEEEE, per germline. Primers: 60 Vbeta forward and 13 Jbeta reverse. Clones were sequenced by immunoSEQ multiplex PCR, and TCRdb holds only the in-frame ones, with some missing. The top ten clones hold 3.5% to 4.5% of a sample with under 200,000 clones, approximately 80% of them seen once. The J gene is TRBJ1-4, the V gene TRBV5-6; 7 bases match TRBD1. This receptor was taken from a man in his thirties or forties in good health and CMV-seropositive. The material sequenced was PBMCs. Here the CDR3 reads CASNAGGSEKLFF. Here the CDR3 DNA reads TGTGCCAGCAACGCAGGGGGTTCGGAAAAACTGTTTTTT. The variable domain in full, with the rest retrieved from reference TRBV5-6 and TRBJ1-4, is DAGVTQSPTHLIKTRGQQVTLRCSPKSGHDTVSWYQQALGQGPQFIFQYYEEEERQRGNFPDRFSGHQFPNYSSELNVNALLLGDSALYLCASNAGGSEKLFFGSGTQLSVL.